Each of the 3 T cell receptor beta chains below was sequenced from the same sample in a study of blood T cell repertoires in COVID-19. The repertoire was sequenced with immunoSEQ multiplex PCR; TCRdb's copy has only in-frame clones and lacks some. This table holds fewer than 120,000 clones, approximately 90% found once. The sequencing input was peripheral blood. These TCRs come from a woman between 50 and 59 years old with acute or convalescent COVID-19.

This clone occurred many times. The rearrangement uses TRBV23-1 and TRBJ2-1; possibly TRBD2 for D (5 bases). TRBV23-1 is an ORF for which the function is uncertain. The ends were cut back, 4 bases at V and 10 bases at J, with 20 bases in the middle. The CDR3 is 15 residues long. The CDR3 DNA reads as TGCGCCAGCAGTCGGGGAGACGGATTGCATCGAGAGCAGTTCTTC. This codes for CASSRGDGLHREQFF.

The chain carries TRBV18 and TRBJ2-5, with 7 nucleotides matching TRBD1. CDR3 length equals 13 residues. The V gene's germline CDR1 is KGHSH and CDR2 LQKENI. V lost 8 bases, J lost 5 bases, and 8 bases stayed unmatched. In DNA form, the CDR3 reads TGTGCCAGCACGACAGGGTTGGGGGAGACCCAGTACTTC. Protein product: CASTTGLGETQYF. The full variable domain, its missing parts supplied by reference TRBV18 and TRBJ2-5, is NAGVMQNPRHLVRRRGQEARLRCSPMKGHSHVYWYRQLPEEGLKFMVYLQKENIIDESGMPKERFSAEFPKEGPSILRIQQVVRGDSAAYFCASTTGLGETQYFGPGTRLLVL.

The chain combines TRBV7-9 with TRBJ2-3, with D perhaps matching TRBD1 (5 bases). The length of the CDR3 is 13 residues. The ends were cut back, 5 bases at V and 2 bases at J, with 8 bases in the middle. CDR1 is SEHNR and CDR2 is FQNEAQ in the germline V gene (reference sequence). CDR3 residues: CASSPDNTDTQYF. The CDR3 region has the DNA TGTGCCAGCAGCCCGGACAACACAGATACGCAGTATTTT.